This T cell receptor beta chain was sequenced for a study of blood T cell repertoires in COVID-19. Whole-study context: COVID-19 samples, acute and convalescent, were from the United States, Italy and Spain.

The length of the CDR3 is 19 residues. With 2 bases removed from V and 5 bases from J, the gap between germline ends came to 24 bases. Germline values: CDR1 LGHDT, CDR2 YNNKEL (reference sequence). Profiling relied on immunoSEQ multiplex PCR, and the TCRdb table lists in-frame clones only, not all of them. Among 180,000 or so clones listed, 80% to 90% were seen once. The TCR comes from a man in his 60s with acute or convalescent COVID-19. The specimen sequenced was peripheral blood. The V gene is TRBV3-1 (or the pseudogene TRBV3-2), the J gene TRBJ2-2; tentatively, D is TRBD2 (5 bases). The chain's CDR3 is CASSQKLLLPPGVTGELFF. In nucleotides, the CDR3 is TGTGCCAGCAGCCAAAAACTACTCCTCCCGCCCGGGGTAACCGGGGAGCTGTTTTTT.